The present T cell receptor (beta chain) was sequenced within a study of graft-versus-host responses after intestinal transplantation. Background on the study: Recipients obtained multivisceral, liver-intestinal, or isolated intestinal transplants. Anti-thymocyte globulin served as induction for all recipients, who then took tacrolimus and steroids for around 3 years. Study outcomes and limitations: Graft-donor T cell macrochimerism in patients accompanied high graft-versus-host to host-versus-graft clonal ratios in allografts. Investigators detected GvH clones in recipient marrow, with some emerging earlier in ileum or blood.

The CDR3 sequence is 12 residues long. Trimming took 6 bases from V and 3 from J, leaving 12 bases between them. Per the germline V gene, CDR1 is SQVTM and CDR2 is ANQGSEA. The assay was immunoSEQ multiplex PCR, and TCRdb's table has in-frame clones only and misses some. Of tens of thousands of clones listed, about nine tenths are singletons. For this clone: Its antigen is undetermined.

This sample comprised unstimulated CD4+ T cells sorted from spleen or lymph node cells, obtained before intestinal transplant. The receptor comes from a human donor who received an intestinal transplant. This sequence joins TRBV29-1 and TRBJ2-7; no firm D call. CDR3 in amino acids: CSVRPGSYEQYF. As DNA, the CDR3 is TGCAGCGTCAGGCCCGGTAGCTACGAGCAGTACTTC.